This TCR beta chain was captured by sequencing in a study of long-term antiretroviral therapy in people with HIV. Study conclusions and caveats: Transplant donor controls retained higher diversity, though diversity increased after ART.

Trimming cost V 4 bases and J 2 bases, with 12 bases left between them. Germline V gives CDR1 SNHLY, CDR2 FYNNEI. This CDR3 contains 15 residues. Runs used v3.0 of the immunoSEQ assay and were done at survey level. The protocol was immunoSEQ multiplex PCR, while the TCRdb copy is restricted to in-frame clones and leaves out a portion. The table shows fewer than 40,000 clones, with 86% occurring only once. Points on this clone: Its antigen remains unidentified.

This chain uses TRBV2 with TRBJ1-3; D gene uncertain. The sequence was obtained from a woman between 50 and 59 years old with HIV. The specimen was unsorted PBMCs, collected 1.2 years after starting antiretroviral therapy. CDR3 coding DNA: TGTGCCAGCAGTGTGAACTCGGGTACTGGAAACACCATATATTTT. It codes for CASSVNSGTGNTIYF. Drawing the rest from reference TRBV2 and TRBJ1-3, the complete variable domain is EPEVTQTPSHQVTQMGQEVILRCVPISNHLYFYWYRQILGQKVEFLVSFYNNEISEKSEIFDDQFSVERPDGSNFTLKIRSTKLEDSAMYFCASSVNSGTGNTIYFGEGSWLTVV.